This section outlines one T cell receptor (beta chain) sequence together with its context. Looked up from germline, CDR1 is SGHAT and CDR2 is FQNNGV. With V trimmed by 2 bases and J by 5 bases, 18 bases remained unmatched. The CDR3 has 19 residues. Sequenced by immunoSEQ multiplex PCR; TCRdb stores in-frame clones only, minus some. The table records some 54,000 clones, approximately 96% of them present only once. The source of the sample is a study of control samples from healthy donors and cancer patients. The sequence was obtained from a woman aged 25 to 45 in good health. The sequenced material came from blood. The chain combines TRBV11-2 with TRBJ2-1, with TRBD2 matching over 7 bases. The CDR3 DNA reads TGTGCCAGCAGCTTAAGGTCTTTGTCGGGGCTAGCGGCGAACAATGAGCAGTTCTTC. It translates to CASSLRSLSGLAANNEQFF.